The source of this TCR beta chain is a study of cytomegalovirus exposure and HLA in healthy donors. Broader study findings: Previous analysis showed most TCR beta V segments were productive about 90% or about 30% of the time. For cytomegalovirus status, the classifier reportedly gave diagnoses with high specificity and sensitivity. The likely origin of a cluster of highly shared sequence variants was a sequencing artifact.

Of note for this clone: Its antigen is unknown. The same CDR3 also results from other DNA sequences found in this sample.

The primer mix had 60 Vbeta and 13 Jbeta primers. Profiled with immunoSEQ multiplex PCR; TCRdb holds only in-frame clones, not every one. The sample has fewer than 140,000 clones, around three quarters seen once. CDR3 length equals 20 residues. Germline assignment: CDR1 MGHRA and CDR2 YSYEKL. Trimming removed 0 bases from V and 1 base from J; junction bases left unmatched: 12. The chain carries TRBV4-1 and TRBJ2-3; 11 bases are shared with TRBD2. The TCR was taken from a woman aged 45 to 65 in good health and CMV-seropositive. Sequencing input: PBMCs. The DNA for the CDR3 is TGCGCCAGCAGCCAAGATAGGCTAGCGGGGGGACCGGGAGGCACAGATACGCAGTATTTT. This sequence encodes CASSQDRLAGGPGGTDTQYF.